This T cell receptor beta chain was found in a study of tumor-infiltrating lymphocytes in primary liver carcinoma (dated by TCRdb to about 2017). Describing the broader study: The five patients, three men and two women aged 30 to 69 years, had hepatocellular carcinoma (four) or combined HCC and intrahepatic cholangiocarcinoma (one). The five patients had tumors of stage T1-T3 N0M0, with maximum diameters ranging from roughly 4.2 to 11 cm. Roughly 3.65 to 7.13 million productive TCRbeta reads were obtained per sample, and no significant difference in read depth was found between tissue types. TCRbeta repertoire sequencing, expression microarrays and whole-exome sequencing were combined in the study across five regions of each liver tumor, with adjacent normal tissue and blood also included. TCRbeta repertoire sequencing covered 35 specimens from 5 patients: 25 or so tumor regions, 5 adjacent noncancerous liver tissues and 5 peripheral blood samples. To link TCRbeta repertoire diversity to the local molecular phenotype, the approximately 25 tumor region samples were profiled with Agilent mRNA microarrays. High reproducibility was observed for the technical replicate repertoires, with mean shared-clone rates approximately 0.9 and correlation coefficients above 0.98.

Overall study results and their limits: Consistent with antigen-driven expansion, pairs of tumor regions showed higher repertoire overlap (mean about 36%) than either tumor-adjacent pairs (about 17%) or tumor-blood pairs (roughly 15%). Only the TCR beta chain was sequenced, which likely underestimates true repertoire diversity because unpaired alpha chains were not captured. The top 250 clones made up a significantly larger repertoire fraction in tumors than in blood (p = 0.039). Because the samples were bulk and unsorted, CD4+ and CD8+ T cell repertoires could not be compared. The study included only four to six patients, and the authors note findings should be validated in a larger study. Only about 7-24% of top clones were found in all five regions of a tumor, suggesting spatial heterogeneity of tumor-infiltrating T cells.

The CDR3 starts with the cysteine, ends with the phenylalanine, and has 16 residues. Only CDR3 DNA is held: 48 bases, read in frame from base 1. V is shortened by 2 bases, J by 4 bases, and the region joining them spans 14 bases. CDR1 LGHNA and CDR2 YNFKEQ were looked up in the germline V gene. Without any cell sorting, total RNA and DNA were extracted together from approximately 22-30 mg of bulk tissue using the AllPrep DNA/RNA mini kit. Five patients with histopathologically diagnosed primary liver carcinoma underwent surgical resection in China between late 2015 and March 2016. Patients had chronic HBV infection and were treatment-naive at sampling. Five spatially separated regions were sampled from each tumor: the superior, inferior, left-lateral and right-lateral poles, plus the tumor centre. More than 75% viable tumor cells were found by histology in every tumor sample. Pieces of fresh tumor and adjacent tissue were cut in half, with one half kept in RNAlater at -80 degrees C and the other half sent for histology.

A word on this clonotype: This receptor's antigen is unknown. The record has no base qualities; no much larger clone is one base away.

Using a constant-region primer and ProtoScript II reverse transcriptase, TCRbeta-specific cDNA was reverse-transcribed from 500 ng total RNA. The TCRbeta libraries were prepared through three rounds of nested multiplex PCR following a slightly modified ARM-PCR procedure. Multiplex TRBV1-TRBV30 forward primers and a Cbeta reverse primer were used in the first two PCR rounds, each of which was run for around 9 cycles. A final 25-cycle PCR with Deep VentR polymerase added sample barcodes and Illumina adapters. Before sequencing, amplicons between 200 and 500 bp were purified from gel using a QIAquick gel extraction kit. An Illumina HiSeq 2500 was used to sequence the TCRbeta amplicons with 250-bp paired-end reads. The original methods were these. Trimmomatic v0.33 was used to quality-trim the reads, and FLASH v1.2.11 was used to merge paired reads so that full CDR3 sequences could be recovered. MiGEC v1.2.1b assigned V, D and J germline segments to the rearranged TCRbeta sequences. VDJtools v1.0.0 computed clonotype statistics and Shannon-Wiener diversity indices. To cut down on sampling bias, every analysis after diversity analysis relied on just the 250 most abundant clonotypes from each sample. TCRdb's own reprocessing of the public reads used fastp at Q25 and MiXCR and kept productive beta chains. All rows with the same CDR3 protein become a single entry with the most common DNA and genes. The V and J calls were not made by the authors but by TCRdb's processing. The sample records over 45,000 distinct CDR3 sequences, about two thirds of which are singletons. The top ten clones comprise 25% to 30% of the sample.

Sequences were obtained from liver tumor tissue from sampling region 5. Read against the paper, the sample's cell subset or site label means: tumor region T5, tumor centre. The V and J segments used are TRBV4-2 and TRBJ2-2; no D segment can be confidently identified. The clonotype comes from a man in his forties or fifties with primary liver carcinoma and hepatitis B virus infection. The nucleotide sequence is TGTGCCAGCAGCCAATCACCGAACACCGGCACCGGGGAGCTGTTTTTT. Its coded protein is CASSQSPNTGTGELFF.